Below, 8 T cell receptor beta chains from the same sample are listed, as sequenced in a study of blood T cell repertoires in COVID-19. Method: immunoSEQ multiplex PCR; TCRdb's copy keeps in-frame clones and lacks some. The table shows approximately 120,000 clones, with about 74% occurring only once. Sequencing input: peripheral blood. The receptor source for this set is a man aged 55 to 69 with acute or convalescent COVID-19.

CDR3 bases: TGTGCCAGCTCGCCAGAGACAGGGAGGATGAACACTGAAGCTTTCTTT. Its protein is CASSPETGRMNTEAFF. The rearrangement joins TRBV18 to TRBJ1-1; TRBD1 matches at 7 bases. The CDR3 is 16 amino acids. Per germline, CDR1 KGHSH and CDR2 LQKENI. J gave up 0 bases and V 6 bases, and 10 bases lay outside the gene matches. Using reference TRBV18 and TRBJ1-1 for the parts outside the CDR3, the full variable domain is NAGVMQNPRHLVRRRGQEARLRCSPMKGHSHVYWYRQLPEEGLKFMVYLQKENIIDESGMPKERFSAEFPKEGPSILRIQQVVRGDSAAYFCASSPETGRMNTEAFFGQGTRLTVV.

The chain links TRBV7-2 to TRBJ2-7; 7 nucleotides line up with TRBD2. Germline lookup yields CDR1 SGHTA and CDR2 FQGNSA. The CDR3 has 15 amino acids. The junction had 7 bases not matched to a gene; V was cut back by 5 bases and J by 0 bases. CDR3 nucleotides: TGTGCCAGCAGCCGGACCACTAGCGTCTCCTACGAGCAGTACTTC. Translated: CASSRTTSVSYEQYF.

V usage is TRBV11-2 and J usage is TRBJ2-5, with 12 positions matching TRBD1. This CDR3 has 15 residues. Germline CDR1 is SGHAT and CDR2 is FQNNGV. The J segment lost 5 bases and the V segment lost 5 bases, leaving 6 bases of the junction unmatched. In DNA, the CDR3 is TGTGCCAGCAGCCTGGGACAGGGGGCGATTGAGACCCAGTACTTC. Translation: CASSLGQGAIETQYF. Filled out from reference TRBV11-2 and TRBJ2-5, the complete variable domain reads EAGVAQSPRYKIIEKRQSVAFWCNPISGHATLYWYQQILGQGPKLLIQFQNNGVVDDSQLPKDRFSAERLKGVDSTLKIQPAKLEDSAVYLCASSLGQGAIETQYFGPGTRLLVL.

The V call is TRBV7-9, the J call TRBJ1-4; TRBD1 matches 7 bases. The V gene end was trimmed by 4 bases and the J gene end by 0 bases; junction bases not matched to a gene: 14. The CDR3 loop spans 19 amino acids. The germline gives CDR1 SEHNR, CDR2 FQNEAQ (reference sequence). CDR3: CASSSRTGGLVATNEKLFF. CDR3 bases: TGTGCCAGCAGCTCAAGGACAGGAGGTTTAGTTGCAACTAATGAAAAACTGTTTTTT.

This chain links TRBV2 with TRBJ2-4; D may be TRBD1 (6 bases). Germline values: CDR1 SNHLY, CDR2 FYNNEI. Trimming shortened V by 6 bases and J by 15 bases, and 15 bases separated the two germline ends. The CDR3 runs 11 residues. The CDR3 DNA reads TGTGCCAGCAGCCCCCCGGGACACTCGTACTTC. Its translation is CASSPPGHSYF.

The chain recombines TRBV30 with TRBJ1-5, with D unclear. Germline CDR1 and CDR2: GTSNPN and SVGIG (reference sequence). Trimming cost V 0 bases and J 1 base, with 4 bases left between them. CDR3 length: 13 residues. The DNA for the CDR3 is TGTGCCTGGAGTGTCTACAGCAATCAGCCCCAGCATTTT. It specifies CAWSVYSNQPQHF.

The CDR3 DNA is TGTGCCAGTAGTACCCGGACTAGCGGGGTTAAAAACATTCAGTACTTC. Translating gives CASSTRTSGVKNIQYF. The V and J genes are TRBV19 and TRBJ2-4; TRBD2 agrees at 12 bases. Per germline, CDR1 LNHDA and CDR2 SQIVND (reference sequence). CDR3 length: 16 amino acids. With 4 bases clipped from V and 4 bases from J, the junction kept 5 bases outside the gene matches.

The chain carries TRBV7-8 and TRBJ1-4; tentatively, D is TRBD1 (6 bases). Trimming removed 5 bases from V and 0 bases from J, with 19 bases in between. This CDR3 spans 18 amino acids. The germline CDR1 and CDR2 sequences are SGHVS and FQNEAQ. The CDR3 DNA sequence: TGTGCCAGCAGCGAGAGCTTGCCGACAGGTGCAACTAATGAAAAACTGTTTTTT. This encodes CASSESLPTGATNEKLFF.